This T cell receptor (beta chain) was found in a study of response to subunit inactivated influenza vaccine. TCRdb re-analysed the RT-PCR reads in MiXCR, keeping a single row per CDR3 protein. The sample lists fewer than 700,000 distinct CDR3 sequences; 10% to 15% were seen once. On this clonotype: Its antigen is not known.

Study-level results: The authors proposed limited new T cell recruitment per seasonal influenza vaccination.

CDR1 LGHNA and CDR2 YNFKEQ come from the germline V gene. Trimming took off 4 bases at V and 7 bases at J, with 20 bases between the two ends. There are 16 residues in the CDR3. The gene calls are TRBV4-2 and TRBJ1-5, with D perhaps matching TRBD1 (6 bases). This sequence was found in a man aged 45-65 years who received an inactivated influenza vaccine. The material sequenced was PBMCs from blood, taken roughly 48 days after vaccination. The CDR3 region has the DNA TGTGCCAGCAGCCCGACCACACAGGGTAAAGGGCAGCCCCAGCATTTT. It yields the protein CASSPTTQGKGQPQHF.